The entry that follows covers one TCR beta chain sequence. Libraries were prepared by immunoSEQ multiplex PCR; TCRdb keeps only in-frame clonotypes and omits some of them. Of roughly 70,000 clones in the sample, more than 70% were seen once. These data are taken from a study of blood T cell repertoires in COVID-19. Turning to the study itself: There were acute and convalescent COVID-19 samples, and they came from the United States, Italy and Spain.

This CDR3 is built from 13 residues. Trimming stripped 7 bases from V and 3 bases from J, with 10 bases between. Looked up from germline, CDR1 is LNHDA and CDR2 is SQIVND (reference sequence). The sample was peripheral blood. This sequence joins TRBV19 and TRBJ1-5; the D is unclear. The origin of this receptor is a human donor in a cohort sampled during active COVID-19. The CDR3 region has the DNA TGTGCCAGTAATCGTCAGAACAATCAGCCCCAGCATTTT. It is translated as CASNRQNNQPQHF.